This TCR beta chain was sequenced for a study of CD8 T cells in ankylosing spondylitis. Study outcomes and limitations: Seemingly characteristic of ankylosing spondylitis blood was a TCR beta motif consisting of about 8 highly homologous variants. Reports say disease-linked clones showed up significantly more in matched ankylosing spondylitis synovial fluid. Within peripheral blood, clones linked to disease were CD8+ and relatively rare.

The CDR3 consists of 13 residues. Germline CDR1 is SQVTM and CDR2 is ANQGSEA. Trimming removed 3 bases at V and 7 bases at J, with 13 bases between. This clonotype was seen at least ten times. No antigen is known for it. In making TCR beta libraries, quantitative 5'-RACE with molecular barcodes was used. TCRdb fed the 5' RACE reads into MiXCR, producing one record per CDR3 protein. The table includes around 540,000 distinct CDR3 sequences, about 12% detected once. This TCR was sampled from a male donor with ankylosing spondylitis. Sequencing was done on a sample of blood, either unsorted or a sorted T cell fraction (not recorded which). The chain employs TRBV29-1 and TRBJ2-1; a possible D gene is TRBD2 (5 bases). In DNA, the CDR3 is TGCAGCGTTGATACCGGGAAGAGGAATGAGCAGTTCTTC. This translates into CSVDTGKRNEQFF.